A selection of T cell receptor beta chains follows, all from one sample in a study of shared clonotypes between healthy human individuals. Profiled with immunoSEQ multiplex PCR; TCRdb holds only in-frame clones, not every one. The profile shows approximately 2.5 million clones, 93% of them singletons. Sequenced material: naive CD4+ T cells from PBMCs. These receptors all stem from a man aged 18 to 35 in good health. Some clones in this sample may be carry-over from other donors' samples. The CDR3 runs from the conserved cysteine through the conserved F or W. Each record gives: J gene, D gene, V gene, clone size, CDR3 DNA, CDR3 protein. A D gene is named only where the DNA matches it firmly. Expanded clones are given a class, and other clones once, few, many or no size at all.

>TRBJ1-1|-|TRBV19|-
TGTGCCAGTATGATACAGGGAACCCGAGGGGCTGAAGCTTTCTTT
CASMIQGTRGAEAFF
>TRBJ2-1|-|TRBV7-8|-
TGTGCCAGCAGCTTCGGCGCGGGAAAGTACAATGAGCAGTTCTTC
CASSFGAGKYNEQFF
>TRBJ2-7|TRBD2|TRBV6-1|once
TGTGCCAGCAGTGACCCGGGACTAGCGCTCTACGAGCAGTACTTC
CASSDPGLALYEQYF
>TRBJ2-2|-|TRBV5-1|few
TGCGCCAGCAGCTTGGGCTCCACCGGGGAGCTGTTTTTT
CASSLGSTGELFF
>TRBJ2-3|TRBD2|TRBV10-3|-
TGTGCCATCAGTTTGAGCGGGAGCTCAGATACGCAGTATTTT
CAISLSGSSDTQYF
>TRBJ1-1|TRBD1|TRBV12-5|-
TGTGCTAGTGGGTCACAGGGGATGAACACTGAAGCTTTCTTT
CASGSQGMNTEAFF
>TRBJ1-3|-|TRBV28|-
TGTGCCAGCAGTCCGGCCCCGGATACAAGCTCTGGAAACACCATATATTTT
CASSPAPDTSSGNTIYF
>TRBJ2-7|TRBD1|TRBV27|-
TGTGCCAGCAGTTTGTCTAAAACCGGGACAGGGGGCCACAAGCAGTACTTC
CASSLSKTGTGGHKQYF
>TRBJ2-3|-|TRBV25-1|-
TGTGCCACCCAGGGGGGACTACATACGGATACGCAGTATTTT
CATQGGLHTDTQYF
>TRBJ1-5|-|TRBV28|-
TGTGCCAGCAGTTTAGGTTCCCTCAGGCATTTT
CASSLGSLRHF
>TRBJ2-1|TRBD2|TRBV6-6|-
TGTGCCAGCAGTCGCGGACTAGCGGGATCATGGCAGTTCTTC
CASSRGLAGSWQFF
>TRBJ1-4|TRBD1|TRBV7-9|-
TGTGCCAGCAGCGTGGCCGGGACAGGCGAAAAACTGTTTTTT
CASSVAGTGEKLFF
>TRBJ2-5|-|TRBV6-4|once
TGTGCCAGAACGGGGGCCGAGACCCAGTACTTC
CARTGAETQYF
>TRBJ2-7|-|TRBV5-1|-
TGCGCCAGCAGCTCGGGAAGGGGTGGGGAAAGCTCCTACGAGCAGTACTTC
CASSSGRGGESSYEQYF
>TRBJ2-2|TRBD2|TRBV7-3|-
TGTGCCAGCAGCTTATGGGGAGGGCAGCTGAACACCGGGGAGCTGTTTTTT
CASSLWGGQLNTGELFF
>TRBJ2-3|TRBD2|TRBV11-2|-
TGTGCCAGCAGCCCCCGCCCCGCCGGACTAGCGGGGGGCACAGATACGCAGTATTTT
CASSPRPAGLAGGTDTQYF
>TRBJ2-7|-|TRBV28|-
TGTGCCAGCAGTCCCCCGGGGGCCTACGAGCAGTACTTC
CASSPPGAYEQYF
>TRBJ1-2|TRBD1|TRBV2|-
TGTGCCAGCAGCTCAATATGGGACAGGGGGGGCTACACCTTC
CASSSIWDRGGYTF
>TRBJ2-7|-|TRBV25-1|-
TGTGCCAGCAGTGACACCGGCCTACGCGAGCAGTACTTC
CASSDTGLREQYF
>TRBJ1-3|-|TRBV5-1|-
TGCGCCAGCAGCTCCACGGGATTCTCTGGAAACACCATATATTTT
CASSSTGFSGNTIYF
>TRBJ2-7|-|TRBV4-1|-
TGCGCCAGCAGCCAAGACCGAGTGTTTAGTTACCACGAGCAGTACTTC
CASSQDRVFSYHEQYF
>TRBJ2-2|-|TRBV6-6|-
TGTGCCAGCAGTTGGAGCGCAGGGGTAGACACCGGGGAGCTGTTTTTT
CASSWSAGVDTGELFF
>TRBJ2-1|TRBD2|TRBV4-2|-
TGTGCCAGCAGCCAAGCGGGGACTAGCGGGAGGGCCTCCAATGAGCAGTTCTTC
CASSQAGTSGRASNEQFF
>TRBJ1-2|-|TRBV5-5|-
TGTGCCAGCTATTCGGGGGCGAGGAGCTATGGCTACACCTTC
CASYSGARSYGYTF
>TRBJ2-7|-|TRBV6-1|-
TGTGCCAGCAGTGAAGGGTGGGCCAGCTCCTACGAGCAGTACTTC
CASSEGWASSYEQYF
>TRBJ2-7|-|TRBV5-1|-
TGCGCCAGCAGCTTGGGGACATCCTACGAATACGAGCAGTACTTC
CASSLGTSYEYEQYF
>TRBJ2-3|-|TRBV7-8|-
TGTGCCAGCAGCCCTGGGAGGGGGGGCACAGATACGCAGTATTTT
CASSPGRGGTDTQYF
>TRBJ2-1|TRBD1|TRBV9|-
TGTGCCAGCAGCCCCCGACAGGGGTCATTGGGAGACAATGAGCAGTTCTTC
CASSPRQGSLGDNEQFF
>TRBJ2-1|-|TRBV7-6|-
TGTGCCAGCAGCTCAGGGGCGGGAAGTGGGGCTGAGCAGTTCTTC
CASSSGAGSGAEQFF
>TRBJ2-5|-|TRBV5-1|-
TGCGCCAGCAGCTCTACTACTCCCCGGGAGACCCAGTACTTC
CASSSTTPRETQYF
>TRBJ2-3|TRBD2|TRBV5-4|-
TGTGCCAGCAGCCGGAGCTCTGACGGGAGGTCTAGCACAGATACGCAGTATTTT
CASSRSSDGRSSTDTQYF
>TRBJ2-7|TRBD1|TRBV5-1|-
TGCGCCAGCAGCGGTGGGACAGCCTACGAGCAGTACTTC
CASSGGTAYEQYF
>TRBJ2-7|-|TRBV7-2|-
TGTGCCAGCAGCTTAGTGGACGAGCAGTACTTC
CASSLVDEQYF
>TRBJ1-2|-|TRBV28|-
TGTGCCAGCAGTCCCGAGGCCGGGAAGGGGTATGGCTACACCTTC
CASSPEAGKGYGYTF
>TRBJ2-7|-|TRBV28|-
TGTGCCAGCAGTCGGCCCCGGGAGCAGTACTTC
CASSRPREQYF
>TRBJ2-1|TRBD2|TRBV5-1|-
TGCGCCAGCAGCTTGGAGCCTAGCGGACCGGGGAATGAGCAGTTCTTC
CASSLEPSGPGNEQFF
>TRBJ2-5|TRBD1|TRBV5-5|-
TGTGCCAGCAGCGTGGGACAGGGGGCCTCGGAGACCCAGTACTTC
CASSVGQGASETQYF
>TRBJ1-2|TRBD1|TRBV27|-
TGTGCCAGCAGTTTCCGGACAGGGCCGAACTATGGCTACACCTTC
CASSFRTGPNYGYTF
>TRBJ1-1|-|TRBV28|-
TGTGCCAGCAGTGTACCCGGGCGTGTGGGTTTAGAAACTGAAGCTTTCTTT
CASSVPGRVGLETEAFF
>TRBJ2-7|TRBD1|TRBV6-5|-
TGTGCCAGCAGTCCAAACAGGGGCGATGTCTACGAGCAGTACTTC
CASSPNRGDVYEQYF
>TRBJ2-1|-|TRBV15|-
TGTGCCACCAGCAGAGATCTAATAACCTCCTACAATGAGCAGTTCTTC
CATSRDLITSYNEQFF
>TRBJ2-7|TRBD1|TRBV13|-
TGTGCCAGCAGACCCTCCGGGACAGGGGACTACGAGCAGTACTTC
CASRPSGTGDYEQYF
>TRBJ1-1|TRBD1|TRBV7-8|-
TGTGCCAGCAGCCTCTACCGACAGGGTCTGGGGACTGAAGCTTTCTTT
CASSLYRQGLGTEAFF
>TRBJ2-7|-|TRBV5-4|-
TGTGCCAGCAGCTTGGTCTACGAGCAGTACTTC
CASSLVYEQYF
>TRBJ2-1|-|TRBV4-1|few
TGCGCCAGCAGCCAAGACGGGAGCTCCTACAATGAGCAGTTCTTC
CASSQDGSSYNEQFF
>TRBJ1-2|-|TRBV6-9|-
TGTGCCAGCAGTTCAACCCGACATCCTAGCTATGGCTACACCTTC
CASSSTRHPSYGYTF
>TRBJ1-1|-|TRBV29-1|-
TGCAGCGCAACAGTGAACACTGAAGCTTTCTTT
CSATVNTEAFF
>TRBJ1-1|-|TRBV18|-
TGTGCCAGCTCCCCGCAGGGTAGCACTGAAGCTTTCTTT
CASSPQGSTEAFF